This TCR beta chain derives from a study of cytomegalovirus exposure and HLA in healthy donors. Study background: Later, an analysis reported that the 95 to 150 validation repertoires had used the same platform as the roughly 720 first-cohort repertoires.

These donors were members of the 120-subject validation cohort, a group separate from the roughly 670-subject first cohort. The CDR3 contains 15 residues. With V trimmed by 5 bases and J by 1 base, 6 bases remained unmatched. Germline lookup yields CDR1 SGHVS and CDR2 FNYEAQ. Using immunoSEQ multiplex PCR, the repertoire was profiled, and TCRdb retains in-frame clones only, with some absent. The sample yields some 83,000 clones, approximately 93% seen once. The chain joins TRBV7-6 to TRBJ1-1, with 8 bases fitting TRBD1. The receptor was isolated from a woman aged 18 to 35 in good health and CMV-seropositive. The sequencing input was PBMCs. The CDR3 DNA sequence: TGTGCCAGCAGCGTACGACAGGGGCCGAACACTGAAGCTTTCTTT. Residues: CASSVRQGPNTEAFF.